Here is one T cell receptor (beta chain) with its context. This entry belongs to a study of long-term antiretroviral therapy in people with HIV. This CDR3 contains 14 residues. The V and J ends lost 3 bases and 1 base respectively, with 10 bases between them. Germline V lookup: CDR1 SGHDT, CDR2 YYEEEE. Inclusion required at least two post-ART and at least one pre-ART PBMC samples. Investigators performed immunoSEQ version v3.0 at survey level. TCRdb keeps only in-frame clones here, not all; method: immunoSEQ multiplex PCR. The repertoire holds roughly 17,000 clones, approximately 79% seen once, with about a tenth in the top ten.

The sequence was collected from a woman between 40 and 50 years old with HIV. The input for sequencing was unsorted PBMCs, taken 2.3 years after starting antiretroviral therapy. This sequence joins TRBV5-6 and TRBJ1-1; D may be TRBD1 (5 bases). The DNA of the CDR3 is TGTGCCAGCAGCTCCTTGAGGGGGAACACTGAAGCTTTCTTT. This sequence encodes CASSSLRGNTEAFF. Filled out from reference TRBV5-6 and TRBJ1-1, the complete variable domain reads DAGVTQSPTHLIKTRGQQVTLRCSPKSGHDTVSWYQQALGQGPQFIFQYYEEEERQRGNFPDRFSGHQFPNYSSELNVNALLLGDSALYLCASSSLRGNTEAFFGQGTRLTVV.